This passage covers 28 T cell receptor beta chains from one sample sequenced in a study of T cells after yellow fever vaccination. One entry per CDR3 protein, called by TCRdb with MiXCR from the 5' RACE reads. The sample holds some 340,000 distinct CDR3 sequences; around a tenth are singletons and the top ten take around 3.2%. The sample in question was CD4+ T cells sorted from PBMCs, obtained 45 days after the yellow fever booster vaccination. All receptors derive from a young man who received the YFV17D yellow fever vaccine.

This clonotype has at least ten counts. The chain has TRBV11-2 and TRBJ1-4; D uncertain. CDR1 is SGHAT, CDR2 FQNNGV, per germline. The CDR3 is 14 amino acids. Trimming removed 5 bases from V and 4 bases from J, with 11 bases in between. The CDR3 loop is CASSGWGGNEKLFF. The CDR3 coding sequence is TGTGCCAGCAGCGGGTGGGGTGGTAATGAAAAACTGTTTTTT.

This sequence joins TRBV20-1 and TRBJ1-6; D uncertain. Deletions cut 3 bases from V and 8 bases from J, with 14 bases between. The CDR3 has 14 amino acids. Germline loops: CDR1 DFQATT, CDR2 SNEGSKA (reference sequence). DNA for the CDR3: TGCAGTGCTAGTAGCCAGGTGGATTATTCACCCCTCCACTTT. Its translation is CSASSQVDYSPLHF.

The V and J genes are TRBV3-1 and TRBJ1-6; TRBD1 matches at 7 bases. V lost 7 bases, J lost 10 bases, and 13 bases stayed unmatched. The CDR3 sequence is 15 residues long. CDR1 LGHDT and CDR2 YNNKEL come from the germline V gene (reference sequence). Written as DNA, the CDR3 is TGTGCCAGCACCGGATCCTCAGGGGGAGGCTCACCCCTCCACTTT. This encodes CASTGSSGGGSPLHF.

The V and J genes are TRBV5-1 and TRBJ1-6, with 7 bases that match TRBD1. Germline V gives CDR1 SGHRS, CDR2 YFSETQ. V shed 0 bases, J shed 1 base, and the junction held 1 base outside the gene matches. The CDR3 runs to 16 residues. In nucleotides, the CDR3 is TGCGCCAGCAGCTTGGCGGGACAGTCCTATAATTCACCCCTCCACTTT. It yields the protein CASSLAGQSYNSPLHF.

V gene TRBV18 combines with J gene TRBJ1-1; no clear D. V lost 6 bases and J 1 base, leaving 12 bases between the germline ends. Per the germline V gene, CDR1 is KGHSH and CDR2 is LQKENI. This CDR3 has 14 residues. CDR3 sequence: CASSPYSGNTEAFF. CDR3 in DNA: TGTGCCAGCTCCCCCTACTCAGGGAACACTGAAGCTTTCTTT.

The chain joins TRBV7-2 to TRBJ2-4; 11 bases are shared with TRBD2. CDR1 and CDR2 from the germline V gene are SGHTA and FQGNSA. Trimming took 5 bases from V and 0 from J; bases not matched to a gene: 3. CDR3 size: 16 residues. Written as DNA, the CDR3 is TGTGCCAGCAGCACTAGCGGGGGCCTAGCCAAAAACATTCAGTACTTC. Protein: CASSTSGGLAKNIQYF.

This chain connects TRBV5-4 to TRBJ1-2, with 8 bases lining up with TRBD1. Germline V gene lookup returns CDR1 SGHNT and CDR2 YYREEE (reference sequence). V shed 4 bases, J shed 5 bases, and the junction held 10 bases outside the gene matches. CDR3 length: 15 residues. This CDR3 reads CASSIPTGDRYGYTF. CDR3 DNA: TGTGCCAGCAGCATACCGACAGGGGACCGATATGGCTACACCTTC. Combining the CDR3 with reference TRBV5-4 and TRBJ1-2 gives the whole variable domain ETGVTQSPTHLIKTRGQQVTLRCSSQSGHNTVSWYQQALGQGPQFIFQYYREEENGRGNFPPRFSGLQFPNYSSELNVNALELDDSALYLCASSIPTGDRYGYTFGSGTRLTVV.

This clonotype was counted a few times. The chain uses TRBV7-2 and TRBJ2-5, with D possibly matching TRBD1 (5 bases). V was cut by 5 bases and J by 4 bases, with 20 bases left in between. Germline CDR1 is SGHTA and CDR2 is FQGNSA. This CDR3 contains 16 residues. The CDR3 spells CASSLPWAGMGETQYF. CDR3 DNA: TGTGCCAGCAGCCTCCCCTGGGCAGGGATGGGAGAGACCCAGTACTTC.

Only a few counts were recorded for this clonotype. The chain links TRBV5-1 to TRBJ2-5; either TRBD1 or TRBD2 may fit D (6 bases each). V was cut by 4 bases and J by 4 bases, with 17 bases left in between. The CDR3 consists of 15 residues. The germline CDR1 and CDR2 sequences are SGHRS and YFSETQ. The CDR3 spells CASSLAGGPGETQYF. CDR3 coding DNA: TGCGCCAGCAGCCTAGCTGGGGGGCCGGGAGAGACCCAGTACTTC.

This clonotype occurred many times. This chain links TRBV7-9 with TRBJ2-7, with 13 bases fitting TRBD2. V was clipped by 1 base and J by 4 bases; unmatched bases: 1. Germline CDR1 and CDR2: SEHNR and FQNEAQ (reference sequence). The CDR3 contains 15 residues. The CDR3, as DNA: TGTGCCAGCAGCTTAGGACTAGCGGGGGGTTACGAGCAGTACGTC. Its translation is CASSLGLAGGYEQYV.

The sample holds a few counts of this clonotype. The chain has TRBV25-1 and TRBJ1-6; D is uncertain. Germline CDR1 is MGHDK and CDR2 is SYGVNS. V was clipped by 3 bases and J by 8 bases, with 8 bases between them. The CDR3 has 13 residues. The CDR3 here is CASSELLYSPLHF. CDR3 DNA sequence: TGTGCCAGCAGTGAGCTCCTATATTCACCCCTCCACTTT.

This clonotype was detected ten times or more. The V call is TRBV7-6, the J call TRBJ2-2; 8 nucleotides line up with TRBD1. V shed 5 bases and J 4 bases; nucleotides not matched to a gene: 9. CDR1 is SGHVS, CDR2 FNYEAQ, per germline. CDR3 length: 16 residues. The DNA for the CDR3 is TGTGCCAGCAGCCAGGTCCAGGGGGCGGGCACCGGGGAGCTGTTTTTT. Translated, it gives CASSQVQGAGTGELFF.

V is TRBV5-1 and J is TRBJ1-2; D possibly corresponds to TRBD1 (5 bases). The length of the CDR3 is 15 residues. Per the germline V gene, CDR1 is SGHRS and CDR2 is YFSETQ. V was trimmed by 0 bases and J by 2 bases, leaving 11 bases between them. This chain's CDR3 is CASSLASGRNYGYTF. In DNA form, the CDR3 reads TGCGCCAGCAGCTTGGCCTCGGGGCGAAACTATGGCTACACCTTC.

The gene calls are TRBV4-3 and TRBJ2-3, with no clear D. V lost 0 bases and J lost 4, with 5 bases in between. Germline V gene data show CDR1 as LGHNA and CDR2 as YSLEER. The CDR3 covers 13 residues. CDR3 region: CASSQEPADTQYF. CDR3 nucleotide sequence: TGCGCCAGCAGCCAAGAACCAGCAGATACGCAGTATTTT.

This clonotype was found a few times. This chain links TRBV10-3 with TRBJ1-2; 9 bases match TRBD1. The CDR3 runs 16 residues. The germline V gene has CDR1 ENHRY and CDR2 SYGVKD. V shed 6 bases, J shed 0 bases, and the junction held 8 bases outside the gene matches. The CDR3 DNA is TGTGCCATCAGCGCTCTCGGGACAGGGCCTAACTATGGCTACACCTTC. This gives the protein CAISALGTGPNYGYTF.

This clonotype was seen once. Sequence at one end of the junction differs from germline and may be a read error. J is TRBJ1-1 and V is TRBV4-2, with 9 bases lining up with TRBD1. The germline CDR1 and CDR2 sequences are LGHNA and YNFKEQ. CDR3 length equals 14 residues. CDR3 loop: CACSQVDRGGEAFF. The CDR3, as DNA: TGTGCCTGCAGCCAAGTAGACAGGGGGGGTGAAGCTTTCTTT.

The chain employs TRBV12-3 or TRBV12-4 and TRBJ2-7, with a weak D call TRBD1 (6 bases). V was pared by 6 bases and J by 7 bases, with 16 bases between. The CDR3 covers 13 residues. DNA of the CDR3: TGTGCCAGCAGAGTCACAGGGAGAAGTGAGCAGTACTTC. It encodes CASRVTGRSEQYF.

V is TRBV4-1 and J is TRBJ2-1; D unclear. Trimming took 4 bases from V and 0 from J, leaving 13 bases between them. The CDR3 has 16 amino acids. Germline V CDR1 and CDR2: MGHRA, YSYEKL. The CDR3 DNA reads as TGCGCCAGCAGCCGAGCCGGACGGGCCTCCTACAATGAGCAGTTCTTC. Translated: CASSRAGRASYNEQFF.

This clonotype appeared a few times. The genes are TRBV5-1 and TRBJ2-2; D is unresolved. Germline CDR1 SGHRS, CDR2 YFSETQ. With 1 base removed from V and 2 bases from J, the gap between germline ends came to 9 bases. This CDR3 has 15 residues. Here the CDR3 DNA reads TGCGCCAGCAGCTTGATCTTCGATAACACCGGGGAGCTGTTTTTT. It is translated as CASSLIFDNTGELFF.

This clonotype has just a few counts. The chain links TRBV25-1 to TRBJ2-2, with D unclear. The germline CDR1 and CDR2 sequences are MGHDK and SYGVNS. The CDR3 spans 14 residues. The V end was cut by 1 base, the J end by 4 bases, with 7 bases between. The CDR3 coding sequence is TGTGCCAGCAGTGAATCCCGGGTCACCGGGGAGCTGTTTTTT. This sequence encodes CASSESRVTGELFF.

A few counts support this clonotype. The chain is built from TRBV6-1 and TRBJ1-1, with D unclear. This CDR3 spans 13 amino acids. CDR1 and CDR2 (germline): MNHNS, SASEGT. V was pared by 6 bases and J by 4 bases, with 12 bases between. In DNA, the CDR3 is TGTGCCAGCAGCGGCAGGCTAGGCACTGAAGCTTTCTTT. The encoded protein is CASSGRLGTEAFF.

The sample holds many counts of this clonotype. The chain employs TRBV7-2 and TRBJ1-5; D is uncertain. The ends were cut back, 0 bases at V and 3 bases at J, with 6 bases in the middle. Per germline, CDR1 SGHTA and CDR2 FQGNSA. The CDR3 contains 14 residues. The CDR3 nucleotides are TGTGCCAGCAGCTTAGCGGTCAACAATCAGCCCCAGCATTTT. Translated: CASSLAVNNQPQHF.

This clonotype was seen ten or more times. The genes are TRBV5-1 and TRBJ2-3; possibly TRBD2 for D (5 bases). Germline V lookup: CDR1 SGHRS, CDR2 YFSETQ. V was cut by 4 bases and J by 6 bases, with 24 bases left in between. The CDR3 totals 17 residues. This CDR3 reads CASSRLVTGSPPDTQYF. In DNA form, the CDR3 reads TGCGCCAGCAGCCGACTCGTTACGGGGAGCCCCCCGGATACGCAGTATTTT.

The V call is TRBV6-4, the J call TRBJ1-1; no definite D call. Trimming cost V 3 bases and J 4 bases, with 9 bases left between them. CDR1 MRHNA and CDR2 SNTAGT come from the germline V gene. CDR3 length: 13 amino acids. Here the CDR3 reads CASSEMLGTEAFF. The CDR3 DNA sequence: TGTGCCAGCAGTGAAATGCTAGGCACTGAAGCTTTCTTT.

This chain links TRBV11-2 with TRBJ2-1; D perhaps matches TRBD2 (6 bases). The CDR3 spans 17 residues. Germline V gives CDR1 SGHAT, CDR2 FQNNGV. Trimming left V 1 base short and J 2 bases short, with 15 bases between. The CDR3 loop is CASSLGRGRDAYNEQFF. DNA of the CDR3: TGTGCCAGCAGCTTAGGGCGGGGTAGGGACGCCTACAATGAGCAGTTCTTC.

This chain connects TRBV4-1 to TRBJ2-3; 11 bases are shared with TRBD2. The germline gives CDR1 MGHRA, CDR2 YSYEKL. The CDR3 totals 18 residues. Trimming cost V 0 bases and J 6 bases; bases outside gene matches: 11. The chain's CDR3 is CASSQDSVAGGLGDTQYF. CDR3 bases: TGCGCCAGCAGCCAAGATTCGGTAGCGGGGGGGCTCGGGGATACGCAGTATTTT.

This clonotype was seen a few times. V usage is TRBV13 and J usage is TRBJ1-2, with TRBD1 as a possible D gene (5 bases). Between the trimmed V and J ends, which lost 1 base and 2 bases, there was a span of 14 bases. This CDR3 is 16 amino acids long. Germline V gene data show CDR1 as PRHDT and CDR2 as FYEKMQ (reference sequence). CDR3 coding DNA: TGTGCCAGCAGCTTAGCAGGCAGGGTTAGGAACTATGGCTACACCTTC. As protein: CASSLAGRVRNYGYTF.

In this sample, this clonotype turned up many times. This chain uses TRBV7-6 with TRBJ2-5; tentative D call: TRBD1 (5 bases). Trimming shortened V by 1 base and J by 0 bases, and 6 bases separated the two germline ends. The germline V gene has CDR1 SGHVS and CDR2 FNYEAQ. The CDR3 runs 14 residues. Here the CDR3 reads CASSLGTNQETQYF. The DNA of the CDR3 is TGTGCCAGCAGCTTAGGGACAAACCAAGAGACCCAGTACTTC. The variable domain in full, completed from reference TRBV7-6 and TRBJ2-5, reads GAGVSQSPRYKVTKRGQDVALRCDPISGHVSLYWYRQALGQGPEFLTYFNYEAQQDKSGLPNDRFSAERPEGSISTLTIQRTEQRDSAMYRCASSLGTNQETQYFGPGTRLLVL.